This is a list of T cell receptor beta chains from one sample in a study of siplizumab effects on memory and regulatory T cells. Sequenced by immunoSEQ multiplex PCR; TCRdb stores in-frame clones only, minus some. In the table there are over 85,000 clones, roughly 90% of which are singletons. The sample taken for sequencing was CD4+ T cells sorted from blood. These receptors were taken from a human donor in good health. CDR3s include the opening cysteine and the closing phenylalanine or tryptophan. The order of the fields is J gene, V gene, D gene, CDR3 protein. D genes are given only for firm matches.

>TRBJ2-4|TRBV6-6|-
CASSYSIVRDKNIQYF
>TRBJ2-1|TRBV6-6|-
CASSYEGVSAGQFF
>TRBJ1-1|TRBV5-6|TRBD1
CASSDKTGVTEAFF
>TRBJ2-2|TRBV6-1|-
CASYKTPSNTGELFF
>TRBJ1-2|TRBV7-9|TRBD1
CASSPRTGGGYTF
>TRBJ1-3|TRBV28|-
CASSYRVEGGNTIYF
>TRBJ1-4|TRBV18|TRBD1
CASSPLDRTPEEKLFF
>TRBJ1-1|TRBV2|-
CASQITNTEAFF
>TRBJ1-2|TRBV5-1|-
CASQRDNNYGYTF
>TRBJ2-3|TRBV7-3|-
CASSLTGRSFGDTQYF
>TRBJ1-5|TRBV2|TRBD1
CASSGDRRNQPQHF
>TRBJ2-3|TRBV10-3|-
CAIGQSGKRDTQYF
>TRBJ1-1|TRBV7-9|-
CASSSGAGLAFF
>TRBJ2-1|TRBV5-1|-
CASSFRESYNEQFF
>TRBJ1-6|TRBV25-1|-
CASSESEVWNSPLHF
>TRBJ2-3|TRBV7-3|-
CASSPLLPGDTQYF
>TRBJ2-3|TRBV19|TRBD2
CASRPAGRGTDTQYF
>TRBJ2-2|TRBV6-5|TRBD1
CASKSPTGEAGELFF
>TRBJ2-7|TRBV6-6|TRBD1
CASRRQGHYEQYF
>TRBJ2-1|TRBV7-3|-
CASSLIGNNEQFF
>TRBJ2-7|TRBV27|TRBD2
CASSPRVSGRSSEQYF
>TRBJ1-4|TRBV6-5|-
CASSPSGGTNEKLFF
>TRBJ1-2|TRBV30|TRBD1
CAWIPGQAPELKGYTF
>TRBJ2-6|TRBV9|-
CASSPQAGSGANVLTF
>TRBJ1-4|TRBV18|TRBD1
CASSRDRGTTNEKLFF